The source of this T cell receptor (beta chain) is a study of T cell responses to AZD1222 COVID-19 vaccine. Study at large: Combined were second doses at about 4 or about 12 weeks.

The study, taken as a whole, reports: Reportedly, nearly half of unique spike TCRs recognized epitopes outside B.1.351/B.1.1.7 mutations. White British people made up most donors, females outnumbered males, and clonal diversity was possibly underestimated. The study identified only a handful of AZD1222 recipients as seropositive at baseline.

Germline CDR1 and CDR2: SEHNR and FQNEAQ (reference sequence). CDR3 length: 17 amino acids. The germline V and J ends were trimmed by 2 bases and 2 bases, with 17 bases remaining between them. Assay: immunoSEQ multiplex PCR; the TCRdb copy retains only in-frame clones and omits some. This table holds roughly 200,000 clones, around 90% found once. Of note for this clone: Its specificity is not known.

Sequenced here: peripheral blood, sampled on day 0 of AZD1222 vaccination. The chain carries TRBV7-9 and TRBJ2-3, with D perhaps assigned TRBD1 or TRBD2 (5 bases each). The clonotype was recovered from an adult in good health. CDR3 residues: CASSLTIETAVTDTQYF. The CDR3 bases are TGTGCCAGCAGCTTAACCATTGAGACAGCGGTCACAGATACGCAGTATTTT.